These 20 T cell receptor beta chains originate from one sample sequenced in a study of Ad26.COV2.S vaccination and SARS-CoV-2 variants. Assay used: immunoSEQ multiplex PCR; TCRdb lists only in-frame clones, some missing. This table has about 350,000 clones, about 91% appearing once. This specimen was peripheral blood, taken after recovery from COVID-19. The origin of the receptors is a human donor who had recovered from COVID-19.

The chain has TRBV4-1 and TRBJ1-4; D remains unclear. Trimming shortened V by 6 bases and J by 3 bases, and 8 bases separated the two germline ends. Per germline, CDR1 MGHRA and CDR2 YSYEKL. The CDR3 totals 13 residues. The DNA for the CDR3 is TGCGCCAGCAGGGCCGGGGCTAATGAAAAACTGTTTTTT. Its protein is CASRAGANEKLFF.

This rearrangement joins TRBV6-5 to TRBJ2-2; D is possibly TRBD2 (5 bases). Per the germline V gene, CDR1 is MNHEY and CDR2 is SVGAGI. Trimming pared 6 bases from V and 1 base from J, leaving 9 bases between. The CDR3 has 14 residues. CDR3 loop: CASSSEVNTGELFF. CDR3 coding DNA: TGTGCCAGCAGCTCGGAGGTGAACACCGGGGAGCTGTTTTTT.

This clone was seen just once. The CDR3 nucleotides read TGCGCCAGCAGCCAAGTTACAGGTGTAAACACTGAAGCTTTCTTT. Translation: CASSQVTGVNTEAFF. This sequence joins TRBV4-3 and TRBJ1-1; D possibly corresponds to TRBD1 (5 bases). Trimming left V 1 base short and J 2 bases short, with 11 bases between. Germline V gives CDR1 LGHNA, CDR2 YSLEER. This CDR3 has 15 residues.

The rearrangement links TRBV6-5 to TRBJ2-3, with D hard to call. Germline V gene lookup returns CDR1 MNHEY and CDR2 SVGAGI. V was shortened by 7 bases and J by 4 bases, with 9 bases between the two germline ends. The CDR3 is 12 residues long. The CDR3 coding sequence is TGTGCCAGCAAACCTAGACCAGATACGCAGTATTTT. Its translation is CASKPRPDTQYF.

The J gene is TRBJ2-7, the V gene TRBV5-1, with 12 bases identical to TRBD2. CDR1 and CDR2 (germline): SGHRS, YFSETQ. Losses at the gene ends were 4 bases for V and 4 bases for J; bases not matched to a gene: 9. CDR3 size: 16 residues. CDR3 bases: TGCGCCAGCAGCGAGCTCTCGACTAGCGGGGGTTACGAGCAGTACTTC. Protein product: CASSELSTSGGYEQYF.

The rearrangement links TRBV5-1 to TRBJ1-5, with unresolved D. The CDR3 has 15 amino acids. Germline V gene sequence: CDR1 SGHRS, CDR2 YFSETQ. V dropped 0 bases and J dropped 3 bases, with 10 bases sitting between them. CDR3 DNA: TGCGCCAGCAGCTTGGCCGGTCAGGCCAATCAGCCCCAGCATTTT. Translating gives CASSLAGQANQPQHF.

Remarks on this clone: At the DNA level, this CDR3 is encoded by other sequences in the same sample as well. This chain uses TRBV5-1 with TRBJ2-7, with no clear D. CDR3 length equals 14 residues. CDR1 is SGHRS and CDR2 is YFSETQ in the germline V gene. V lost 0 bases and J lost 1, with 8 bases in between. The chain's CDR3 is CASSLGQGSYEQYF. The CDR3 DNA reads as TGCGCCAGCAGCTTGGGACAAGGATCCTACGAGCAGTACTTC.

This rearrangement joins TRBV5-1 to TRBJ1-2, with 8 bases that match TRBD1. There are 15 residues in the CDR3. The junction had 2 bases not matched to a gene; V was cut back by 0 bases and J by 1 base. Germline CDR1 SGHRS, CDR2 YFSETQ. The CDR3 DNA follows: TGCGCCAGCAGCTTGGAACAGGGGGGTAACTATGGCTACACCTTC. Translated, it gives CASSLEQGGNYGYTF.

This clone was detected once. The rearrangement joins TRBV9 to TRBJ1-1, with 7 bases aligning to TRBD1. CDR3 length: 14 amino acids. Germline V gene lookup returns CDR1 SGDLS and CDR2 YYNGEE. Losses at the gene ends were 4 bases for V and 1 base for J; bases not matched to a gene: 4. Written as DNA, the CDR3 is TGTGCCAGCAGCTCCACAGGGGCGAACACTGAAGCTTTCTTT. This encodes CASSSTGANTEAFF.

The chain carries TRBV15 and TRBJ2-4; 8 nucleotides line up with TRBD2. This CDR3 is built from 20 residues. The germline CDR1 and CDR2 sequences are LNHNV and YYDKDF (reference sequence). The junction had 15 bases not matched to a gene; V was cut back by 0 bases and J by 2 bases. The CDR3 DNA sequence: TGTGCCACCAGCAGAGATCTAGGCGGGGGGCCGGTCTCGCCCAAAAACATTCAGTACTTC. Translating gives CATSRDLGGGPVSPKNIQYF.

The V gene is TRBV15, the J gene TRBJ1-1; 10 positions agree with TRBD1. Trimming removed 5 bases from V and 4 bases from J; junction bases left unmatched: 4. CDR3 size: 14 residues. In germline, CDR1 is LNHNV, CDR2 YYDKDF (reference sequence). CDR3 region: CATSGRQGATEAFF. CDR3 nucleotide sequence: TGTGCCACCAGCGGAAGACAGGGGGCCACTGAAGCTTTCTTT.

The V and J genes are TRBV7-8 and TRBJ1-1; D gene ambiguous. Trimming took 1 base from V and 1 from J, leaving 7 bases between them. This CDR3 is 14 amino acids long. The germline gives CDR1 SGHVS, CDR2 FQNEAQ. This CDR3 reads CASSLVPENTEAFF. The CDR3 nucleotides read TGTGCCAGCAGCTTAGTTCCGGAGAACACTGAAGCTTTCTTT.

The DNA for the CDR3 is TGTGCCATCAGTGAGTCGAGGAGGGCGGATGAAAAACTGTTTTTT. Its protein is CAISESRRADEKLFF. The V gene is TRBV10-3, the J gene TRBJ1-4; no definite D call. CDR1 is ENHRY, CDR2 SYGVKD, per germline. Trimming removed 0 bases from V and 6 bases from J, with 11 bases in between. CDR3 length: 15 residues.

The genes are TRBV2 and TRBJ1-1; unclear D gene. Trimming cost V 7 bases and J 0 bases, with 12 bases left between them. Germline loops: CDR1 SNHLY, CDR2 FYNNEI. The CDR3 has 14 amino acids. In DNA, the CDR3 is TGTGCCAGCAAGGAGACGGGGATGAACACTGAAGCTTTCTTT. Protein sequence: CASKETGMNTEAFF.

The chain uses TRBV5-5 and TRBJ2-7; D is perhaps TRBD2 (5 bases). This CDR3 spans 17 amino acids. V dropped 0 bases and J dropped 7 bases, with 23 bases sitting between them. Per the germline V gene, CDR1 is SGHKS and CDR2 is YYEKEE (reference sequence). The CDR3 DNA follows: TGTGCCAGCAGCTTGGCGTTGCAAGGACTTTCCCCCCGGGAGCAGTACTTC. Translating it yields CASSLALQGLSPREQYF.

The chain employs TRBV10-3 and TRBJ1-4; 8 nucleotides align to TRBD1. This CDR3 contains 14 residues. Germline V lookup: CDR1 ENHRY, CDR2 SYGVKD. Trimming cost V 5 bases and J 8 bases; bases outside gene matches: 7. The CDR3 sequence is CAISTTGTGEKLFF. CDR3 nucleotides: TGTGCCATCAGTACAACCGGGACAGGCGAAAAACTGTTTTTT.

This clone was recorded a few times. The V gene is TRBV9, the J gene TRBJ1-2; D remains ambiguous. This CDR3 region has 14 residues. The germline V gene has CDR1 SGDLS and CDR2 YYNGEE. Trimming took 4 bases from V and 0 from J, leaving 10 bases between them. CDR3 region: CASSMATTNYGYTF. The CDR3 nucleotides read TGTGCCAGCAGCATGGCAACGACTAACTATGGCTACACCTTC. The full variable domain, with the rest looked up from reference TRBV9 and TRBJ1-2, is DSGVTQTPKHLITATGQRVTLRCSPRSGDLSVYWYQQSLDQGLQFLIQYYNGEERAKGNILERFSAQQFPDLHSELNLSSLELGDSALYFCASSMATTNYGYTFGSGTRLTVV.

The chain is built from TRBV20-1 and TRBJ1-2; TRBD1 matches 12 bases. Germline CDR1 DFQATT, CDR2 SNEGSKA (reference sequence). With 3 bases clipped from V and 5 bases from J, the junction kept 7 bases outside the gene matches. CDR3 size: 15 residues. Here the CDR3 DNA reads TGCAGTGCTAGTCGGGGACAGGGGGCTCGGTATGGCTACACCTTC. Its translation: CSASRGQGARYGYTF.

The CDR3 DNA follows: TGTGCCAGCAGCCCAGGGGCTAATGAAAAACTGTTTTTT. It is translated as CASSPGANEKLFF. The rearrangement joins TRBV7-9 to TRBJ1-4, with a possible D match to TRBD1 (6 bases). The CDR3 extends over 13 amino acids. V lost 5 bases and J 3 bases, leaving 7 bases between the germline ends. Germline CDR1 reads SEHNR; CDR2 reads FQNEAQ (reference sequence).

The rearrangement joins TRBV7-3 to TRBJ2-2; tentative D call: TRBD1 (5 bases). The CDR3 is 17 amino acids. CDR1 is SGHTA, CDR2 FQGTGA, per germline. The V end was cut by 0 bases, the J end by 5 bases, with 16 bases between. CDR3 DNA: TGTGCCAGCAGCTTAACTCCGACAAGGGGCCTGACCGGGGAGCTGTTTTTT. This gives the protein CASSLTPTRGLTGELFF.